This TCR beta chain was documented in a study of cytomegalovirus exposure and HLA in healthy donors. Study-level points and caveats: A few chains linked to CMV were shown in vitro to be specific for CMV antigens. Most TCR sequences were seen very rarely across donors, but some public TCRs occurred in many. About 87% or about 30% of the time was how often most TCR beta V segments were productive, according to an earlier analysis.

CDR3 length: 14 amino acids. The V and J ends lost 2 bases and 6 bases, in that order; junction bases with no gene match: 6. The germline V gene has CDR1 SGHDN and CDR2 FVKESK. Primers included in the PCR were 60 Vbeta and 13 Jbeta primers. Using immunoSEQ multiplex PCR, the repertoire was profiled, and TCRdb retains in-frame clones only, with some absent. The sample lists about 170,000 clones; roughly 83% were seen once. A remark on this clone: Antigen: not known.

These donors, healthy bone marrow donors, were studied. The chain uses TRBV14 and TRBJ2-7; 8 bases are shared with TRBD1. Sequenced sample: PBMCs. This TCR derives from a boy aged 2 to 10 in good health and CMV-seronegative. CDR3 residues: CASSQTWTGTEQYF. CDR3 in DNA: TGTGCCAGCAGCCAAACTTGGACAGGGACCGAGCAGTACTTC. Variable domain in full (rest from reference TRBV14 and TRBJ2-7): EAGVTQFPSHSVIEKGQTVTLRCDPISGHDNLYWYRRVMGKEIKFLLHFVKESKQDESGMPNNRFLAERTGGTYSTLKVQPAELEDSGVYFCASSQTWTGTEQYFGPGTRLTVT.